This T cell receptor (beta chain) came from a study of neurological immune-mediated disorders. This clonotype is medium-sized by share. Time point specified: technical triplicate 2. Via MiXCR, TCRdb re-called the 5' RACE reads, giving one row per CDR3 protein. The sample includes around 56,000 distinct CDR3 sequences, around 24% of them seen just once. CDR1 and CDR2 from the germline V gene are SNHLY and FYNNEI. V lost 6 bases and J lost 3; bases outside the gene matches: 4. The CDR3 is made up of 14 amino acids. The specimen was PBMCs. This clonotype was obtained from a man aged 55 to 70 with HTLV-1-associated myelopathy (HAM/TSP). The chain couples TRBV2 to TRBJ2-1, with 8 nucleotides matching TRBD2. This chain's CDR3 is CASRPGLVYNEQFF. CDR3 bases: TGTGCCAGCAGACCGGGACTAGTCTACAATGAGCAGTTCTTC.